This TCR beta chain is drawn from a study of blood T cell repertoires in COVID-19. About the research overall: Specimens from acute and convalescent COVID-19 originated in the United States, Italy and Spain. In each case, the material was cDNA or gDNA derived from T cells, B-cell-depleted T cells, or PBMCs.

The CDR3 spans 15 residues. Germline V CDR1 and CDR2: LNHNV, YYDKDF (reference sequence). J gave up 7 bases and V 0 bases, and 3 bases lay outside the gene matches. In assigning cohorts, the study relied on participant-reported clinical history. Clones were read by immunoSEQ multiplex PCR, and TCRdb kept only the in-frame ones, dropping some. Of about 400,000 clones listed, approximately 86% were seen once; the top ten hold approximately 2.1%. Sequencing was carried out using PBMCs or T cells enriched from blood (not recorded which). The chain uses TRBV15 and TRBJ1-6; 7 nucleotides align to TRBD1. The TCR was taken from a woman between 40 and 50 years old with acute COVID-19. In DNA form, the CDR3 reads TGTGCCACCAGCAGAGATTTCAGGGGGAATTCACCCCTCCACTTT. It is translated as CATSRDFRGNSPLHF.